This TCR beta chain was sequenced for a study of blood T cell repertoires in COVID-19. For the study at large: The United States, Italy and Spain provided the acute and convalescent COVID-19 samples.

In the study's own analysis: Nucleated cell counts were estimated from reference gene primer amplification. TCRdb's table, derived via immunoSEQ multiplex PCR, lists solely in-frame clones and lacks some. D and trimming come from the DNA, and the V and J calls and clone size come from that table. The sample holds a few hundred thousand clones; around 90% are singletons and the top ten take roughly 2.7%. Sequenced sample: peripheral blood. This clonotype was obtained from a person aged 18 to 30 with COVID-19, enrolled during active disease.

The CDR3 here is CASSPLLLREGSTDTQYF. The DNA of the CDR3 is TGTGCCAGCAGCCCCCTACTTTTGAGGGAGGGCAGCACAGATACGCAGTATTTT. J is TRBJ2-3 and V is TRBV21-1; the table's D call TRBD2 went unverified against the DNA. TRBV21-1 is assigned pseudogene status. The CDR3 loop spans 18 amino acids.